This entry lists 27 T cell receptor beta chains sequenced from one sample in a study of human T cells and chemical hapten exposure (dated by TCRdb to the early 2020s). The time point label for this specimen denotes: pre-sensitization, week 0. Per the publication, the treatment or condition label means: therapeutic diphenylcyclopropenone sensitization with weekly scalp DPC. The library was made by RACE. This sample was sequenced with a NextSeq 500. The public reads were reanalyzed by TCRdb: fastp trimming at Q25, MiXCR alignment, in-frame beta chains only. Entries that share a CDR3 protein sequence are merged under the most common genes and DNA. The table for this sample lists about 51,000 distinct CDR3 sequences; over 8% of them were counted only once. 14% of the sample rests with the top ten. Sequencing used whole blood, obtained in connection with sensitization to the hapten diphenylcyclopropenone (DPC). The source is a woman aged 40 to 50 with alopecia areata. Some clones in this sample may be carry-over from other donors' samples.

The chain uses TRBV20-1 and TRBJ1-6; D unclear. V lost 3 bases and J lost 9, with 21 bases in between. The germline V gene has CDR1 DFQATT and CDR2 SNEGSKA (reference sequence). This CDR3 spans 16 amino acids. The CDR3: CSASPQAGVVGSPLHF. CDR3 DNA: TGCAGTGCTAGCCCGCAGGCGGGAGTAGTAGGTTCACCCCTCCACTTT.

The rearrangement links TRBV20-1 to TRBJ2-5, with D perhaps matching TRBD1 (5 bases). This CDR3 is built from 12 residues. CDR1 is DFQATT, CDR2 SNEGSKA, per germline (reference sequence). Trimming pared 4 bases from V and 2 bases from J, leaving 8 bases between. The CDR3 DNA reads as TGCAGTGCTAACCGACAGCAAGAGACCCAGTACTTC. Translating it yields CSANRQQETQYF.

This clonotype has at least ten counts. The CDR3 DNA reads as TGTGCCAGCAGCGGTAGCGGATCGTTCTCTGGGGCCAACGTCCTGACTTTC. Translation gives CASSGSGSFSGANVLTF. The V and J genes are TRBV6-1 and TRBJ2-6; tentative D call: TRBD2 (6 bases). The CDR3 consists of 17 residues. Germline V lookup: CDR1 MNHNS, CDR2 SASEGT. Trimming took 6 bases from V and 0 from J, leaving 15 bases between them.

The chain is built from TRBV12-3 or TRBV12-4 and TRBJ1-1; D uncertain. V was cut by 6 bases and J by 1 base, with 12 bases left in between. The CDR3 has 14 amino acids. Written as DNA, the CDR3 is TGTGCCAGCAGCTACCACCGGGGGAACACTGAAGCTTTCTTT. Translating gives CASSYHRGNTEAFF.

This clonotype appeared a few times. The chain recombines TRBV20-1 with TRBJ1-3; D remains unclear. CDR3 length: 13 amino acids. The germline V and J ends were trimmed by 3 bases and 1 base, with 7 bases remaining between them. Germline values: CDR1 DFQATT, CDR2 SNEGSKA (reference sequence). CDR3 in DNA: TGCAGTGCTAGCGAAGAGTCTGGAAACACCATATATTTT. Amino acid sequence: CSASEESGNTIYF.

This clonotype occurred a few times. The CDR3 region has the DNA TGTGCCAGCAGTCCCCCCGGACAGGGAAACATTCAGTACTTC. This translates into CASSPPGQGNIQYF. V is TRBV28 and J is TRBJ2-4; 8 bases agree with TRBD1. The junction had 6 bases not matched to a gene; V was cut back by 5 bases and J by 6 bases. The CDR3 loop spans 14 amino acids. Germline V lookup: CDR1 MDHEN, CDR2 SYDVKM.

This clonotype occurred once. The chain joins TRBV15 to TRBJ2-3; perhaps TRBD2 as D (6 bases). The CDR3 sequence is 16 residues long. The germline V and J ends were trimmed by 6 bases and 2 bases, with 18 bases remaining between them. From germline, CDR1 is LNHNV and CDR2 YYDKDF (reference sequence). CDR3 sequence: CATSPRGRLSTDTQYF. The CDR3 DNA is TGTGCCACCAGTCCTCGGGGGAGGCTTTCCACAGATACGCAGTATTTT.

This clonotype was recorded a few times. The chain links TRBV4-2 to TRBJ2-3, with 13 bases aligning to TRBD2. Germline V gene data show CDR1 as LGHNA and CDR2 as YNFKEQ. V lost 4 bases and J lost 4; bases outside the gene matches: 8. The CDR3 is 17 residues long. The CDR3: CASSPRTSGGSADTQYF. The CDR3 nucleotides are TGTGCCAGCAGCCCGCGGACTAGCGGGGGTAGCGCAGATACGCAGTATTTT.

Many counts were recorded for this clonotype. The DNA for the CDR3 is TGCAGTGCTAGACCGGACAGCCACTCCGAGCAGTACTTC. Translation gives CSARPDSHSEQYF. The rearrangement uses TRBV20-1 and TRBJ2-7; possible D gene TRBD1, 6 bases. The CDR3 is 13 residues long. The ends were cut back, 2 bases at V and 6 bases at J, with 14 bases in the middle. Per germline, CDR1 DFQATT and CDR2 SNEGSKA (reference sequence).

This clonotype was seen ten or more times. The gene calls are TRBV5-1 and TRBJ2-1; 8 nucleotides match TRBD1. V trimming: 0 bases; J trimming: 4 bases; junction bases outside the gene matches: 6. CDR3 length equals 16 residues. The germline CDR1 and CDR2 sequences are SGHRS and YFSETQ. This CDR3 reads CASSLDGTGHYNEQFF. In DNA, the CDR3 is TGCGCCAGCAGCTTGGATGGGACAGGACATTACAATGAGCAGTTCTTC.

This CDR3 is CASSSHRVVTEAFF. The CDR3 DNA sequence: TGTGCCAGCAGCTCACACAGGGTTGTCACTGAAGCTTTCTTT. V and J are TRBV7-9 and TRBJ1-1, with a possible D match to TRBD1 (6 bases). The CDR3 length is 14 residues. Trimming stripped 4 bases from V and 4 bases from J, with 13 bases between. Germline loops: CDR1 SEHNR, CDR2 FQNEAQ (reference sequence).

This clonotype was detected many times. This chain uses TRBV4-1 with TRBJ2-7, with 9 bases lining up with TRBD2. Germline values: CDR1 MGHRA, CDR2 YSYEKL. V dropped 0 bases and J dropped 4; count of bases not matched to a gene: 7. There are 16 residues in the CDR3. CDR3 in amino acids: CASSQDSGGLFYEQYF. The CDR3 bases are TGCGCCAGCAGCCAAGATAGCGGGGGACTTTTTTACGAGCAGTACTTC.

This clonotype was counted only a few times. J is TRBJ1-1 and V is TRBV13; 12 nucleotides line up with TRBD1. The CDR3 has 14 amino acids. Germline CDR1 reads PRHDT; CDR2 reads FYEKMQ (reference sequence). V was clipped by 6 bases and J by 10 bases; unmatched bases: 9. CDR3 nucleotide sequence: TGTGCCAGCAGTTCCGGGACAGGGGGCGTAACAGCTTTCTTT. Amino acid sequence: CASSSGTGGVTAFF.

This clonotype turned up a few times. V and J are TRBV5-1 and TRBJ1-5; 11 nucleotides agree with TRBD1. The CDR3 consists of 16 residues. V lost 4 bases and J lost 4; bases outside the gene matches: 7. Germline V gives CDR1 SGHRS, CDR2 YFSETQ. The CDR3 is CASSIGGQGANQPQHF. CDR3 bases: TGCGCCAGCAGCATAGGCGGACAGGGGGCGAATCAGCCCCAGCATTTT.

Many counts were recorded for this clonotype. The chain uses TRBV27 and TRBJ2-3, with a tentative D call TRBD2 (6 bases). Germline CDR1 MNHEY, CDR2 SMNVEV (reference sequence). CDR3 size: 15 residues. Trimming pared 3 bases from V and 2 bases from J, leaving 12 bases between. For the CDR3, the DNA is TGTGCCAGCAGTTTTCGGCGGGGTCTCACAGATACGCAGTATTTT. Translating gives CASSFRRGLTDTQYF.

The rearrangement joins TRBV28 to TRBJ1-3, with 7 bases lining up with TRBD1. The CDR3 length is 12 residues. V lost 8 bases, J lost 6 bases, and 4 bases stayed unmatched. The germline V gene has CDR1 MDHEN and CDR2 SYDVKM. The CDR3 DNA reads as TGTGCCAGCGTGGGACAGATAAACACCATATATTTT. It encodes CASVGQINTIYF.

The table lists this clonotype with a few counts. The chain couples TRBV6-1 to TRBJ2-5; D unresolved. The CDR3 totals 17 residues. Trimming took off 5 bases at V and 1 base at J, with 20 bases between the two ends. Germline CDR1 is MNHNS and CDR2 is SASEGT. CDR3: CASSYKLGRSIQETQYF. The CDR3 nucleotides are TGTGCCAGCAGTTATAAGCTGGGCAGGAGTATCCAAGAGACCCAGTACTTC.

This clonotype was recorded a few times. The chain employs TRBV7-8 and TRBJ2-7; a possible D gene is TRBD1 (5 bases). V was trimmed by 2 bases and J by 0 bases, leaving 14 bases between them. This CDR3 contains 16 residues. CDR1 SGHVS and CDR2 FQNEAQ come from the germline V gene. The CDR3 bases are TGTGCCAGCAGCTTATATGGTGGGGCCCGCTCCTACGAGCAGTACTTC. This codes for CASSLYGGARSYEQYF.

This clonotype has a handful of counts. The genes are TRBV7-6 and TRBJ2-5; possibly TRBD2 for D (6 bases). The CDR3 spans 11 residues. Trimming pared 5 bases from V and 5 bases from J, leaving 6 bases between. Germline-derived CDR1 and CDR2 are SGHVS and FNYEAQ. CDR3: CASSGGETQYF. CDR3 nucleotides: TGTGCCAGCAGCGGGGGGGAGACCCAGTACTTC.

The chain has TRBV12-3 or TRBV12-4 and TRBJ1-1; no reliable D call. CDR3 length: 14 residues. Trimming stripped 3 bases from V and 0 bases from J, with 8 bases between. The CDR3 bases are TGTGCCAGCAGTTTCGTCAGGCTGAACACTGAAGCTTTCTTT. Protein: CASSFVRLNTEAFF.

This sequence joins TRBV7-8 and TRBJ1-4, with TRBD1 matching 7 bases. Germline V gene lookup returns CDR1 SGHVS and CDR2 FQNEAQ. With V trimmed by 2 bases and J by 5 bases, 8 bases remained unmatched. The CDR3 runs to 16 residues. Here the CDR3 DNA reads TGTGCCAGCAGCTTAACCTGGACAGGCTCGAATGAAAAACTGTTTTTT. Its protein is CASSLTWTGSNEKLFF.

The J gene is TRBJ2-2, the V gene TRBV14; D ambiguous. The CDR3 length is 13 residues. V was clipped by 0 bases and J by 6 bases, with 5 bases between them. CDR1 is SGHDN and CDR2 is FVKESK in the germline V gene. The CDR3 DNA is TGTGCCAGCAGCCAAGAGGTGGCCGGGGAGCTGTTTTTT. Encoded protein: CASSQEVAGELFF.

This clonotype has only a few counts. CDR3 DNA sequence: TGCAGCGTTGATTATGCGGGGTGGAAGACCCAGTACTTC. Amino acid sequence: CSVDYAGWKTQYF. The chain combines TRBV29-1 with TRBJ2-5, with D possibly being TRBD2 (6 bases). The ends were cut back, 3 bases at V and 6 bases at J, with 14 bases in the middle. This CDR3 comprises 13 residues. Germline CDR1 SQVTM, CDR2 ANQGSEA.

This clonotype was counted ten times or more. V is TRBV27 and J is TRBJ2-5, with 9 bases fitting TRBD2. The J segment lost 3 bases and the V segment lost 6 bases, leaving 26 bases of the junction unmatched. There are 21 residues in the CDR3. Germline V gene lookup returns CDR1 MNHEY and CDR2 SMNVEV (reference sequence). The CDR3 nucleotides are TGTGCCAGCAGGGTTAGGGTATCCCCGGGACTAGCACTTGTTGCTAAAGAGACCCAGTACTTC. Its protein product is CASRVRVSPGLALVAKETQYF.

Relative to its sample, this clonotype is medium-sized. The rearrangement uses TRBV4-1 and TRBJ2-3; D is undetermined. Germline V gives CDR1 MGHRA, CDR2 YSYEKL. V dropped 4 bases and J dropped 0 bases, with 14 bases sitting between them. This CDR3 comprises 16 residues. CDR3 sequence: CASSPGIGLSTDTQYF. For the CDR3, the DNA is TGCGCCAGCAGCCCCGGTATAGGCCTAAGCACAGATACGCAGTATTTT.

This CDR3 is CASSQAGGRVTQYF. The CDR3 region has the DNA TGTGCCAGCAGCCAGGCGGGGGGGCGAGTTACGCAGTATTTT. V usage is TRBV3-1 and J usage is TRBJ2-3; TRBD2 matches at 9 bases. This CDR3 has 14 residues. J gave up 8 bases and V 3 bases, and 6 bases lay outside the gene matches. Germline V gene data show CDR1 as LGHDT and CDR2 as YNNKEL (reference sequence).

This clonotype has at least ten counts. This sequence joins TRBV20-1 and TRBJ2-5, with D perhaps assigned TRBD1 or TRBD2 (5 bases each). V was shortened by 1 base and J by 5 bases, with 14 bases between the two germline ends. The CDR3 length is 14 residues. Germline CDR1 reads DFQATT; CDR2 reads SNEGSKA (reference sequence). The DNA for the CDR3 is TGCAGTGCTAGAGGGGGACCGGGTATTGAGACCCAGTACTTC. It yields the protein CSARGGPGIETQYF.